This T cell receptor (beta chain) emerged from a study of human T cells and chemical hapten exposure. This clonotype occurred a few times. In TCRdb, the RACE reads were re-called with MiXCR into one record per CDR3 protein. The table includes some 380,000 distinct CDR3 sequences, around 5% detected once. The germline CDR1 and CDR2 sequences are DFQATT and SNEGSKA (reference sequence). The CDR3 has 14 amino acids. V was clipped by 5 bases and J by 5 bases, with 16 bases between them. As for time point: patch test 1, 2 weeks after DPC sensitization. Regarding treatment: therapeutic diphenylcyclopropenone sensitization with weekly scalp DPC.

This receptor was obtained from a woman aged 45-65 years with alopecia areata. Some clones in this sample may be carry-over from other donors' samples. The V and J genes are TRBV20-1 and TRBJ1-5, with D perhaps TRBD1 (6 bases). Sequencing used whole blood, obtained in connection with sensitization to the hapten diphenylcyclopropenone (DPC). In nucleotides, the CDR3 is TGCAGTGCTGCCGGGACACACGCAGATCAGCCCCAGCATTTT. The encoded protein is CSAAGTHADQPQHF.